A single sample is the source of the 24 T cell receptor beta chains below, sequenced in a study of control samples from healthy donors and cancer patients (dated by TCRdb to the early 2020s). Receptor amplification or capture employed the immunoSEQ multiplex PCR assay. TCRdb retrieved this table from immuneACCESS and kept in-frame rearrangements only. Not all clones are present; in checked studies, unresolved V genes account for under half, and no reason is known for the remainder. This sample gives roughly 120,000 clones in total; about 89% of them show up just once. The top ten hold about 16% of the sample. The sequencing sample was made of blood. Receptors were obtained from a woman between 45 and 60 years old in good health.

The chain links TRBV6-1 to TRBJ2-1; 8 nucleotides match TRBD2. Losses at the gene ends were 3 bases for V and 7 bases for J; bases not matched to a gene: 8. The CDR3 totals 15 residues. Germline V gene lookup returns CDR1 MNHNS and CDR2 SASEGT. This chain's CDR3 is CASSEGLVTRNEQFF. DNA for the CDR3: TGTGCCAGCAGTGAGGGACTAGTTACTCGGAATGAGCAGTTCTTC.

The chain recombines TRBV2 with TRBJ2-3; D is undetermined. Trimming removed 4 bases at V and 2 bases at J, with 7 bases between. Germline V gene sequence: CDR1 SNHLY, CDR2 FYNNEI. CDR3 length: 13 amino acids. The CDR3 bases are TGTGCCAGCAGTGCCCCTTTCACAGATACGCAGTATTTT. It yields the protein CASSAPFTDTQYF.

The V call is TRBV7-2, the J call TRBJ2-1, with 8 positions matching TRBD1. Germline V CDR1 and CDR2: SGHTA, FQGNSA. The CDR3 is 19 amino acids. The V gene end was trimmed by 3 bases and the J gene end by 0 bases; junction bases not matched to a gene: 13. The chain's CDR3 is CASSFVRQGLVSSYNEQFF. The CDR3 region has the DNA TGTGCCAGCAGCTTTGTTCGACAGGGGCTAGTGAGCTCCTACAATGAGCAGTTCTTC.

The chain employs TRBV15 and TRBJ1-1; D ambiguous. Trimming took off 2 bases at V and 1 base at J, with 11 bases between the two ends. Germline CDR1 LNHNV, CDR2 YYDKDF (reference sequence). CDR3 length: 15 residues. CDR3 residues: CATSRPGVQNTEAFF. The CDR3 nucleotides read TGTGCCACCAGCAGACCCGGCGTGCAGAACACTGAAGCTTTCTTT.

The CDR3 reads CASSPNRNLEQFF. In nucleotides, the CDR3 is TGCGCCAGCAGCCCTAACAGGAACTTGGAGCAGTTCTTC. The rearrangement links TRBV4-1 to TRBJ2-1, with D possibly matching TRBD1 (5 bases). V shed 4 bases and J shed 10 bases, with 14 bases lying between them. From germline, CDR1 is MGHRA and CDR2 YSYEKL. This CDR3 has 13 residues.

The chain combines TRBV11-2 with TRBJ2-2, with TRBD1 as a possible D gene (6 bases). Trimming cost V 5 bases and J 1 base, with 8 bases left between them. The CDR3 extends over 14 amino acids. Germline CDR1 reads SGHAT; CDR2 reads FQNNGV. This chain's CDR3 is CASSRRGNTGELFF. CDR3 sequence (DNA): TGTGCCAGCAGCCGCAGGGGGAACACCGGGGAGCTGTTTTTT.

V usage is TRBV7-3 and J usage is TRBJ2-1, with TRBD2 matching 12 bases. CDR3 length: 14 amino acids. Looked up from germline, CDR1 is SGHTA and CDR2 is FQGTGA. V gave up 3 bases and J gave up 6 bases; unmatched junction bases: 0. The CDR3 DNA sequence: TGTGCCAGCAGCTTGACTAGCGGGGGCAATGAGCAGTTCTTC. This sequence encodes CASSLTSGGNEQFF.

This rearrangement joins TRBV5-1 to TRBJ2-3, with a weak D call TRBD1 (5 bases). Trimming stripped 5 bases from V and 7 bases from J, with 14 bases between. Germline loops: CDR1 SGHRS, CDR2 YFSETQ. This CDR3 contains 13 residues. CDR3 protein: CASSPRGLNTQYF. Written as DNA, the CDR3 is TGCGCCAGCAGTCCAAGGGGCCTCAATACGCAGTATTTT.

This clone was observed a single time. This sequence joins TRBV2 and TRBJ2-7, with D perhaps matching TRBD2 (6 bases). Germline CDR1 and CDR2: SNHLY and FYNNEI. Trimming removed 10 bases at V and 0 bases at J, with 10 bases between. The CDR3 has 12 residues. The CDR3 protein is CATWRDSYEQYF. For the CDR3, the DNA is TGTGCCACTTGGCGGGACTCCTACGAGCAGTACTTC.

J is TRBJ1-2 and V is TRBV24-1; perhaps TRBD1 as D (5 bases). Germline V CDR1 and CDR2: KGHDR, SFDVKD. The length of the CDR3 is 16 residues. Trimming removed 2 bases from V and 2 bases from J, with 14 bases in between. CDR3 sequence: CATSDYLRDGNYGYTF. In nucleotides, the CDR3 is TGTGCCACCAGTGATTATCTCCGGGACGGGAACTATGGCTACACCTTC.

The rearrangement uses TRBV7-9 and TRBJ2-7, with D uncertain. Trimming cost V 5 bases and J 4 bases, with 9 bases left between them. Germline V gene lookup returns CDR1 SEHNR and CDR2 FQNEAQ (reference sequence). This CDR3 region has 12 residues. The CDR3 loop is CASSATLYEQYF. The CDR3 DNA is TGTGCCAGCAGCGCGACATTATACGAGCAGTACTTC.

V is TRBV11-2 and J is TRBJ2-7; no clear D gene. The CDR3 has 12 amino acids. V lost 5 bases and J 3 bases, leaving 8 bases between the germline ends. Germline loops: CDR1 SGHAT, CDR2 FQNNGV. The CDR3 loop is CASSPTDYEQYF. The CDR3 DNA sequence: TGTGCCAGCAGCCCGACGGACTACGAGCAGTACTTC.

The V gene is TRBV5-1, the J gene TRBJ1-6; perhaps TRBD1 as D (5 bases). CDR3 length: 16 amino acids. The V gene's germline CDR1 is SGHRS and CDR2 YFSETQ. Trimming left V 1 base short and J 9 bases short, with 17 bases between. The CDR3 here is CASSLTVGQSLSPLHF. The CDR3 bases are TGCGCCAGCAGCTTGACAGTGGGGCAGAGCCTTTCACCCCTCCACTTT.

The CDR3 bases are TGTGCCATCAGTGCCGTGGGAGCGCTTACCCTCTACGAGCAGTACGTC. Protein sequence: CAISAVGALTLYEQYV. The chain has TRBV10-3 and TRBJ2-7; D may be TRBD2 (5 bases). Germline CDR1 is ENHRY and CDR2 is SYGVKD. The CDR3 has 16 amino acids. V shed 4 bases and J shed 3 bases, with 19 bases lying between them.

This clone was detected a few times. The J gene is TRBJ2-7, the V gene TRBV10-1; 10 bases agree with TRBD2. The germline gives CDR1 WNHNN, CDR2 SYGVQD (reference sequence). V shed 7 bases and J 2 bases; nucleotides not matched to a gene: 5. This CDR3 has 14 residues. The CDR3 DNA follows: TGCGCCAGCACTCGACTAGCGGGCCCCTACGAGCAGTACGTC. Residues: CASTRLAGPYEQYV.

The V gene is TRBV29-1, the J gene TRBJ2-7, with 12 bases lining up with TRBD2. The junction had 11 bases not matched to a gene; V was cut back by 6 bases and J by 2 bases. This CDR3 contains 16 residues. Germline CDR1 reads SQVTM; CDR2 reads ANQGSEA. The CDR3 DNA sequence: TGCAGCGTGGCCGGACTAGCGGGGCTTGGAACCTACGAGCAGTACTTC. This sequence encodes CSVAGLAGLGTYEQYF.

CDR3: CASSLVRGGVEKLFF. The CDR3 DNA sequence: TGTGCCAGCAGCTTAGTTCGAGGGGGTGTGGAAAAACTGTTTTTT. The chain is built from TRBV11-2 and TRBJ1-4; possibly TRBD1 for D (6 bases). Germline CDR1 SGHAT, CDR2 FQNNGV. The V and J ends lost 1 base and 8 bases respectively, with 14 bases between them. The CDR3 is made up of 15 amino acids.

The chain joins TRBV30 to TRBJ2-1; perhaps TRBD2 as D (5 bases). V shed 0 bases and J shed 1 base, with 19 bases lying between them. The CDR3 length is 18 residues. Per the germline V gene, CDR1 is GTSNPN and CDR2 is SVGIG (reference sequence). The CDR3 protein is CAWSVRLFSGNSYNEQFF. CDR3 in DNA: TGTGCCTGGAGTGTACGTCTCTTTTCGGGGAATTCCTACAATGAGCAGTTCTTC.

J is TRBJ2-1 and V is TRBV4-3; 10 bases are a match to TRBD2. CDR1 is LGHNA, CDR2 YSLEER, per germline. V lost 0 bases to trimming and J lost 8 bases; unmatched junction nucleotides: 7. The CDR3 sequence is 16 residues long. CDR3 nucleotide sequence: TGCGCCAGCAGCCAAGATTCAGGACTAGCGGTCGATGAGCAGTTCTTC. This translates into CASSQDSGLAVDEQFF.

The gene calls are TRBV3-1 (or the pseudogene TRBV3-2) and TRBJ2-5, with a possible D match to TRBD2 (6 bases). The CDR3 has 16 amino acids. CDR1 is LGHDT, CDR2 YNNKEL, per germline (reference sequence). V was cut by 2 bases and J by 1 base, with 14 bases left in between. In DNA form, the CDR3 reads TGTGCCAGCAGCCAACCCCATGTGACTAGCCAAGAGACCCAGTACTTC. It encodes CASSQPHVTSQETQYF.

About this clone: At the DNA level, this CDR3 is encoded by other sequences in the same sample as well. The CDR3 loop is CASSPWRRGTTNEKLFF. CDR3 DNA sequence: TGTGCCAGCTCACCCTGGCGGAGGGGAACAACTAATGAAAAACTGTTTTTT. V gene TRBV18 combines with J gene TRBJ1-4, with D possibly matching TRBD1 (5 bases). The V end lost 3 bases, the J end lost 0 bases, and 14 bases lay between the germline ends. From germline, CDR1 is KGHSH and CDR2 LQKENI. This CDR3 contains 17 residues.

This chain uses TRBV18 with TRBJ2-2; TRBD2 matches at 8 bases. Trimming took 0 bases from V and 2 from J; bases not matched to a gene: 8. The CDR3 is 18 residues long. Germline V lookup: CDR1 KGHSH, CDR2 LQKENI. CDR3 protein: CASSPPLGSGRNTGELFF. The DNA of the CDR3 is TGTGCCAGCTCACCACCGTTGGGGAGCGGGAGAAACACCGGGGAGCTGTTTTTT.

The rearrangement links TRBV7-7 to TRBJ2-3; the D is unclear. This CDR3 spans 13 amino acids. V dropped 3 bases and J dropped 5 bases, with 9 bases sitting between them. CDR1 SSHAT and CDR2 FNYEAQ come from the germline V gene (reference sequence). The CDR3 DNA reads as TGTGCCAGCAGCTTCTCGGTGAAAGATACGCAGTATTTT. Amino acid sequence: CASSFSVKDTQYF.

Only one count was recorded for this clone. This rearrangement joins TRBV6-4 to TRBJ2-3; maybe TRBD2 (6 bases). Trimming left V 6 bases short and J 4 bases short, with 14 bases between. CDR1 and CDR2 from the germline V gene are MRHNA and SNTAGT. The CDR3 runs to 14 residues. The CDR3 sequence is CASRPTSSADTQYF. CDR3 nucleotides: TGTGCCAGCAGACCGACTAGTTCCGCAGATACGCAGTATTTT.